The rows below give T cell receptor beta chains drawn from one sample of a study of T cell responses to AZD1222 COVID-19 vaccine. Sequencing was performed with immunoSEQ multiplex PCR; in TCRdb, only in-frame clones are kept and a portion is missing. Of about 110,000 clones listed, around 92% are singletons. Material: peripheral blood, obtained on day 0 of AZD1222 vaccination. These receptor sequences come from an adult in good health. The CDR3 runs from the conserved cysteine through the conserved F or W. D genes are given only for firm matches. A row's size may be missing; if present it is once, few, many or a size class.

j_call	clone_size	d_call	v_call	cdr3_nt	cdr3_aa
TRBJ2-7	.	.	TRBV5-5	TGTGCCAGCAGCTTGGACAGGTTGGGCTACGAGCAGTACTTC	CASSLDRLGYEQYF
TRBJ2-1	.	.	TRBV5-1	TGCGCCAGCAGCTTGGGGGCTAGCAAAGCCAATGAGCAGTTCTTC	CASSLGASKANEQFF
TRBJ2-2	.	.	TRBV27	TGTGCCAGCAGTTTAGGGGCGCGCACCGGGGAGCTGTTTTTT	CASSLGARTGELFF
TRBJ1-2	.	.	TRBV6-5	TGTGCCAGCAGTTACTCGAGAGTCTCCAACTATGGCTACACCTTC	CASSYSRVSNYGYTF
TRBJ1-1	.	.	TRBV6-5	TGTGCCGGGGGACAGAACACTGAAGCTTTCTTT	CAGGQNTEAFF
TRBJ2-2	.	.	TRBV19	TGTGCCACCGCCGGGACACACACCGGGGAGCTGTTTTTT	CATAGTHTGELFF
TRBJ2-3	.	.	TRBV10-2	TGCGCCAGCGGTGAGGCGGGCGGGGGCAGCACAGATACGCAGTATTTT	CASGEAGGGSTDTQYF
TRBJ2-1	.	TRBD2	TRBV19	TGTGCCAGTAGTACCCTCCTAGCGGGGGCCGTTTCCAATGAGCAGTTCTTC	CASSTLLAGAVSNEQFF
TRBJ1-2	.	TRBD1	TRBV27	TGTGCCAGCAGCCGGGACAGGGGTAGGGGCTACACCTTC	CASSRDRGRGYTF
TRBJ1-1	.	TRBD1	TRBV15	TGTGCCACCAGCAGAGCGCAGGGGGCCACTGAAGCTTTCTTT	CATSRAQGATEAFF
TRBJ1-1	.	.	TRBV27	TGTGCCAGCACTGCGGACAGTAGCCTTAGCACTGAAGCTTTCTTT	CASTADSSLSTEAFF
TRBJ1-1	.	TRBD1	TRBV28	TGTGCCAGCAGTTTGTCCGGGACAGGGGTTAAAACTTTCTTT	CASSLSGTGVKTFF
TRBJ2-7	.	.	TRBV28	TGTGCCAGCAGTTTATTCAGGGGATCCTACGAGCAGTACTTC	CASSLFRGSYEQYF
TRBJ1-1	.	TRBD1	TRBV18	TGTGCCAGCTCACCGAGGGGACAGGGGGAGAACACTGAAGCTTTCTTT	CASSPRGQGENTEAFF
TRBJ1-2	.	.	TRBV28	TGTGCCAGCACCAAACAGGGTAGGGGCTATGGCTACACCTTC	CASTKQGRGYGYTF
TRBJ1-6	.	.	TRBV7-6	TGTGCCAGCAGCCGTACAACCGGGACGGACCTCTCCTCACCCCTCCACTTT	CASSRTTGTDLSSPLHF
TRBJ1-1	once	.	TRBV27	TGTGCCAGCCGGAGGAACACTGAAGCTTTCTTT	CASRRNTEAFF
TRBJ2-2	.	.	TRBV24-1	TGTGCCACCAGTGTCGACAGTCGAGACACCGGGGAGCTGTTTTTT	CATSVDSRDTGELFF
TRBJ1-2	.	.	TRBV6-5	TGTGCCAGCAGTTATCGGCAGGGACGGGGCTACACCTTC	CASSYRQGRGYTF
TRBJ2-1	.	.	TRBV24-1	TGTGCCACCAGTAGACAGAGCCGTCATGAGCAGTTCTTC	CATSRQSRHEQFF
TRBJ2-7	.	.	TRBV11-3	TGTGCCAGCAGCTTATTCCTCAGCTCCTACGAGCAGTACTTC	CASSLFLSSYEQYF
TRBJ2-1	once	TRBD2	TRBV9	TGTGCCAGCAGCGTAGGGGGGACTACCCTATACAATGAGCAGTTCTTC	CASSVGGTTLYNEQFF
TRBJ2-7	.	.	TRBV6-5	TGTGCCAGCAGTTACGGCGCAGGCACCTACGAGCAGTACTTC	CASSYGAGTYEQYF
TRBJ2-7	.	.	TRBV7-9	TGTGCCAGCAGCTTAAACGAGGGGGTCGACGAGCAGTACTTC	CASSLNEGVDEQYF
TRBJ2-3	.	.	TRBV30	TGTGCCTGGAGTGTAAAGGGGACCACAGATACGCAGTATTTT	CAWSVKGTTDTQYF
TRBJ2-1	.	TRBD1	TRBV12-5	TGTGCTAGTCGGGACAGCTACAATGAGCAGTTCTTC	CASRDSYNEQFF
TRBJ2-7	.	.	TRBV4-2	TGTGCCAGCAGCCAGGGGGTCGAGCAGTACTTC	CASSQGVEQYF
TRBJ1-3	.	.	TRBV11-3	TGTGCCAGCAGCCGAAGAAAGACAGGAGCTGGAAACACCATATATTTT	CASSRRKTGAGNTIYF
TRBJ2-1	.	.	TRBV2	TGTGCCAGCAGTGGATACAATGAGCAGTTCTTC	CASSGYNEQFF
TRBJ1-4	.	.	TRBV5-8	TGTGCCAGCAGCTTAAGGCTGCTGAATGAAAAACTGTTTTTT	CASSLRLLNEKLFF
TRBJ1-3	once	.	TRBV24-1	TGTGCCACCAGTGATCCGCGGTCTGGAAACACCATATATTTT	CATSDPRSGNTIYF
TRBJ2-1	.	.	TRBV19	TGTGCCAGTAGTATAGTTAATACTGCCGATGAGCAGTTCTTC	CASSIVNTADEQFF
TRBJ1-1	.	.	TRBV5-6	TGTGCCAGCAGCCCCCCCAAAAAAGGGGTGAACACTGAAGCTTTCTTT	CASSPPKKGVNTEAFF
TRBJ2-7	.	.	TRBV21-1	TGTGCCAGCAGCGTACCCTACGAGCAGTACTTC	CASSVPYEQYF
TRBJ2-5	.	.	TRBV3-1/TRBV3-2	TGTGCCAGCAGCCAGCTCCCAGGAAAAGAGACCCAGTACTTC	CASSQLPGKETQYF
TRBJ2-7	.	.	TRBV28	TGTGCCAGCAGTACCGCCGCCTGGAGCTCCTACGAGCAGTACTTC	CASSTAAWSSYEQYF
TRBJ1-1	.	.	TRBV27	TGTGCCAGCAGTCCCCGGGTGGCTGGGGAAGCTTTCTTT	CASSPRVAGEAFF
TRBJ2-5	.	TRBD2	TRBV5-1	TGCGCCAGCAGCGCCCGACTAGCGGGGGGACTTTTCTACCAAGAGACCCAGTACTTC	CASSARLAGGLFYQETQYF
TRBJ2-5	.	TRBD2	TRBV14	TGTGCCAGCAGCCCGTTACCGGGACTAGATGCAGAGACCCAGTACTTC	CASSPLPGLDAETQYF
TRBJ1-1	once	.	TRBV7-3	TGTGCCAGCAGCTTGACAGAGAACACTGAAGCTTTCTTT	CASSLTENTEAFF
TRBJ2-1	.	.	TRBV6-5	TGTGCCAGCAGTCCCACGGAAAGCTCCTACAATGAGCAGTTCTTC	CASSPTESSYNEQFF
TRBJ1-1	.	TRBD1	TRBV5-1	TGCGCCAGCAGCCGTACTACCGGGACAGGGGAAGCTGAAGCTTTCTTT	CASSRTTGTGEAEAFF
TRBJ1-2	.	TRBD1	TRBV6-5	TGTGCCAGCAGAAAGGGACAGGGCTATGGCTACACCTTC	CASRKGQGYGYTF
TRBJ1-4	.	.	TRBV28	TGTGCCAGCTCCGGGGGGGGAAGAACTAATGAAAAACTGTTTTTT	CASSGGGRTNEKLFF
TRBJ2-2	.	.	TRBV5-6	TGTGCCAGCAGCTTTTCCCCGGGCCCATTGGACACCGGGGAGCTGTTTTTT	CASSFSPGPLDTGELFF